One sample yielded the 23 T cell receptor beta chains listed below, sequenced in a study of T cell responses to AZD1222 COVID-19 vaccine. Clones were sequenced by immunoSEQ multiplex PCR, and TCRdb holds only the in-frame ones, with some missing. The table includes more than 85,000 clones, just over 85% detected once. The sequencing here drew on peripheral blood, taken on day 0 of AZD1222 vaccination. The receptors here all came from an adult in good health.

The chain uses TRBV7-6 and TRBJ2-1, with D unclear. Germline-derived CDR1 and CDR2 are SGHVS and FNYEAQ. V shed 1 base and J shed 8 bases, with 12 bases lying between them. The CDR3 totals 14 residues. The CDR3, as DNA: TGTGCCAGCAGCTTAGGGGTGGAATCCCATGAGCAGTTCTTC. This translates into CASSLGVESHEQFF.

J is TRBJ2-7 and V is TRBV7-9; 9 bases agree with TRBD2. Germline V gives CDR1 SEHNR, CDR2 FQNEAQ (reference sequence). V was pared by 5 bases and J by 5 bases, with 7 bases of the junction left unmatched. This CDR3 has 14 amino acids. Here the CDR3 reads CASSGWTSAHEQYF. The DNA for the CDR3 is TGTGCCAGCAGCGGTTGGACTAGCGCCCACGAGCAGTACTTC.

This chain uses TRBV24-1 with TRBJ2-5, with 14 bases fitting TRBD2. V gave up 3 bases and J gave up 4 bases; unmatched junction bases: 9. The CDR3 loop spans 18 amino acids. The germline CDR1 and CDR2 sequences are KGHDR and SFDVKD. The CDR3 region has the DNA TGTGCCACCAGTGATCCTGGGACTAGCGGGAGAGTGGGAGAGACCCAGTACTTC. Translated: CATSDPGTSGRVGETQYF.

This clone was observed a single time. The chain joins TRBV9 to TRBJ2-2, with 7 bases identical to TRBD1. With 2 bases clipped from V and 5 bases from J, the junction kept 6 bases outside the gene matches. CDR1 and CDR2 (germline): SGDLS, YYNGEE. The CDR3 sequence is 15 residues long. The DNA for the CDR3 is TGTGCCAGCAGCGTCGAGACAGGGTTTACCGGGGAGCTGTTTTTT. It encodes CASSVETGFTGELFF.

V gene TRBV5-1 combines with J gene TRBJ2-7; 13 bases are shared with TRBD2. There are 17 residues in the CDR3. CDR1 SGHRS and CDR2 YFSETQ come from the germline V gene. Trimming took 5 bases from V and 2 from J; bases not matched to a gene: 10. CDR3 sequence (DNA): TGCGCCAGCAGTTTGACTAGCGGGAGGTCCGGGACCTACGAGCAGTACTTC. It translates to CASSLTSGRSGTYEQYF.

The chain employs TRBV7-2 and TRBJ1-5, with D hard to call. The germline CDR1 and CDR2 sequences are SGHTA and FQGNSA. V lost 1 base to trimming and J lost 5 bases, with 12 bases between them. This CDR3 has 15 amino acids. The CDR3 is CASSLERRRDQPQHF. The CDR3 DNA is TGTGCCAGCAGCTTAGAACGGCGACGCGATCAGCCCCAGCATTTT.

The V and J genes are TRBV10-3 and TRBJ2-3, with TRBD2 identical over 9 bases. CDR1 and CDR2 (germline): ENHRY, SYGVKD. V shed 4 bases and J 5 bases; nucleotides not matched to a gene: 13. The CDR3 is 17 amino acids. CDR3 region: CAISGGGLARTGDTQYF. CDR3 in DNA: TGTGCCATCAGTGGAGGGGGACTAGCTCGCACGGGAGATACGCAGTATTTT.

Here the CDR3 DNA reads TGTGCCAGCCTTAACGAGCAGTACTTC. This encodes CASLNEQYF. The rearrangement joins TRBV5-8 to TRBJ2-7; D is unclear. V shed 7 bases and J shed 5 bases, with 4 bases lying between them. Germline-derived CDR1 and CDR2 are SGHTS and YDEGEE. The length of the CDR3 is 9 residues.

V gene TRBV7-6 combines with J gene TRBJ1-2, with D perhaps matching TRBD1 (6 bases). This CDR3 has 14 residues. The V and J ends lost 0 bases and 4 bases respectively, with 9 bases between them. Germline V gene sequence: CDR1 SGHVS, CDR2 FNYEAQ. The CDR3 coding sequence is TGTGCCAGCAGCTTAGCGGGGGCGGGCTATGGCTACACCTTC. This translates into CASSLAGAGYGYTF.

The gene calls are TRBV12-5 and TRBJ2-1; possibly TRBD2 for D (6 bases). V lost 4 bases and J 1 base, leaving 11 bases between the germline ends. The CDR3 covers 15 residues. Germline-derived CDR1 and CDR2 are LGHNT and FRNRAP. CDR3 bases: TGTGCTAGTGGTTCGGGGGTCTGGTCCTACAATGAGCAGTTCTTC. As protein: CASGSGVWSYNEQFF.

In the case of this clone: One junction end disagrees with the germline gene, perhaps due to a read error. As DNA, the CDR3 is TGTGCCAGCACTGAAAGGGGTAGCTCCTACGAGCAGTACTTC. Translating gives CASTERGSSYEQYF. The chain employs TRBV6-1 and TRBJ2-7; D might be TRBD1 (5 bases). The CDR3 runs to 14 residues. Germline V gives CDR1 MNHNS, CDR2 SASEGT.

The CDR3 bases are TGTGCCAGCTGGCGGGACAGGGCCACTCAGCCCCAGCATTTT. Translation: CASWRDRATQPQHF. J is TRBJ1-5 and V is TRBV28, with TRBD1 identical over 9 bases. The junction had 8 bases not matched to a gene; V was cut back by 8 bases and J by 6 bases. CDR1 and CDR2 from the germline V gene are MDHEN and SYDVKM. The CDR3 runs 14 residues. Full variable domain (outside the CDR3, taken from reference TRBV28 and TRBJ1-5): DVKVTQSSRYLVKRTGEKVFLECVQDMDHENMFWYRQDPGLGLRLIYFSYDVKMKEKGDIPEGYSVSREKKERFSLILESASTNQTSMYLCASWRDRATQPQHFGDGTRLSIL.

J is TRBJ1-3 and V is TRBV10-3, with 7 bases lining up with TRBD1. V was clipped by 4 bases and J by 1 base; unmatched bases: 7. The germline V gene has CDR1 ENHRY and CDR2 SYGVKD. The CDR3 spans 16 residues. The CDR3 region is CAISVSGGASGNTIYF. In DNA, the CDR3 is TGTGCCATCAGTGTGTCAGGGGGTGCATCTGGAAACACCATATATTTT.

The V and J genes are TRBV7-2 and TRBJ2-7; 10 bases match TRBD2. Germline V gene data show CDR1 as SGHTA and CDR2 as FQGNSA. CDR3 length equals 16 residues. V gave up 3 bases and J gave up 2 bases; unmatched junction bases: 7. The CDR3 loop reads CASSLSGTSVTYEQYF. The CDR3 DNA follows: TGTGCCAGCAGCTTGTCCGGGACTAGCGTAACCTACGAGCAGTACTTC.

For the CDR3, the DNA is TGTGCCAGCAGTTTTTATGGACAGCCGATCAATCAGCCCCAGCATTTT. It yields the protein CASSFYGQPINQPQHF. V is TRBV28 and J is TRBJ1-5; TRBD1 is a possible D gene (6 bases). There are 16 residues in the CDR3. V was pared by 3 bases and J by 3 bases, with 15 bases between. Germline V gives CDR1 MDHEN, CDR2 SYDVKM.

This chain links TRBV2 with TRBJ1-6; no clear D. This CDR3 contains 13 residues. The germline V gene has CDR1 SNHLY and CDR2 FYNNEI. Trimming took 7 bases from V and 9 from J, leaving 13 bases between them. The CDR3: CASKRASGSPLHF. The CDR3 DNA reads TGTGCCAGCAAGAGAGCCTCCGGTTCACCCCTCCACTTT.

The chain is built from TRBV5-5 and TRBJ2-5, with D possibly matching TRBD2 (5 bases). The germline CDR1 and CDR2 sequences are SGHKS and YYEKEE (reference sequence). This CDR3 contains 16 residues. Trimming took off 4 bases at V and 1 base at J, with 17 bases between the two ends. The DNA for the CDR3 is TGTGCCAGCAGCCCGGAGAGCGGCGGAGTCCAAGAGACCCAGTACTTC. Translated, it gives CASSPESGGVQETQYF.

The rearrangement links TRBV15 to TRBJ2-1; possibly TRBD2 for D (5 bases). The CDR3 is made up of 16 amino acids. Trimming took off 2 bases at V and 5 bases at J, with 16 bases between the two ends. CDR1 is LNHNV and CDR2 is YYDKDF in the germline V gene (reference sequence). CDR3 coding DNA: TGTGCCACCAGCAGATTAAGCGGAAACCAGGACAATGAGCAGTTCTTC. It codes for CATSRLSGNQDNEQFF.

The chain employs TRBV19 and TRBJ1-6, with D uncertain. Trimming left V 6 bases short and J 0 bases short, with 6 bases between. Per germline, CDR1 LNHDA and CDR2 SQIVND (reference sequence). CDR3 length: 14 amino acids. The CDR3 sequence is CASRGSSYNSPLHF. CDR3 in DNA: TGTGCCAGTAGAGGAAGCTCCTATAATTCACCCCTCCACTTT.

The genes are TRBV5-1 and TRBJ1-1; tentatively, D is TRBD1 (5 bases). The V gene's germline CDR1 is SGHRS and CDR2 YFSETQ. The CDR3 has 14 residues. The germline V and J ends were trimmed by 3 bases and 4 bases, with 13 bases remaining between them. The CDR3 sequence is CASSSGEGGTEAFF. The CDR3 coding sequence is TGCGCCAGCAGCTCGGGGGAGGGTGGCACTGAAGCTTTCTTT.

The chain is built from TRBV27 and TRBJ1-2, with TRBD1 as a possible D gene (6 bases). With 0 bases removed from V and 0 bases from J, the gap between germline ends came to 26 bases. The CDR3 loop spans 21 amino acids. Germline V gene data show CDR1 as MNHEY and CDR2 as SMNVEV (reference sequence). The CDR3, as DNA: TGTGCCAGCAGTTTATCGTCAACCCGGGGGGGCGGGAATATTGCTAACTATGGCTACACCTTC. This translates into CASSLSSTRGGGNIANYGYTF.

This sequence joins TRBV7-7 and TRBJ2-2; 15 bases line up with TRBD2. V dropped 5 bases and J dropped 7; count of bases not matched to a gene: 8. The germline V gene encodes CDR1 SSHAT and CDR2 FNYEAQ (reference sequence). CDR3 size: 17 residues. CDR3 amino acids: CASSLRTSGRADGELFF. CDR3 nucleotides: TGTGCCAGCAGCCTAAGGACTAGCGGGAGGGCTGACGGGGAGCTGTTTTTT.

The chain carries TRBV28 and TRBJ1-2, with TRBD1 matching 10 bases. The V gene end was trimmed by 6 bases and the J gene end by 5 bases; junction bases not matched to a gene: 3. The CDR3 has 13 amino acids. CDR1 is MDHEN and CDR2 is SYDVKM in the germline V gene. The CDR3 DNA sequence: TGTGCCAGCAGGACAGGGGGCCTGTATGGCTACACCTTC. It translates to CASRTGGLYGYTF.